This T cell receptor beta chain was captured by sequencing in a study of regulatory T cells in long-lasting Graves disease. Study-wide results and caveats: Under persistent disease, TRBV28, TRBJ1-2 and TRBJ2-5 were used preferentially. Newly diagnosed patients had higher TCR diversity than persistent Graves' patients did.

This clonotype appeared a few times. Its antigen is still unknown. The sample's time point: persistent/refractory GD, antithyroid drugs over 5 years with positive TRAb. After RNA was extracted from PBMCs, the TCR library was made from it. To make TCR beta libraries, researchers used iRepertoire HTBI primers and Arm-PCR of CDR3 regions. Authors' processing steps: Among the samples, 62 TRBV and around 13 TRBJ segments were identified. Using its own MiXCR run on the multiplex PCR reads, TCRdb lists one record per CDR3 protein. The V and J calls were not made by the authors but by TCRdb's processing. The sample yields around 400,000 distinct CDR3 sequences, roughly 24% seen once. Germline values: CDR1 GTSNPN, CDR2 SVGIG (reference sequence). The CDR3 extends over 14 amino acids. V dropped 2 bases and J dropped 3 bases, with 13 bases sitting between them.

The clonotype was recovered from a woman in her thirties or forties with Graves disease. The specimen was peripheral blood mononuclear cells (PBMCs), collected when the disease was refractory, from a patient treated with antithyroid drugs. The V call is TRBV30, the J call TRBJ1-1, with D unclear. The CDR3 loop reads CAWSPRSVYTEAFF. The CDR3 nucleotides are TGTGCCTGGAGTCCAAGGTCGGTGTACACTGAAGCTTTCTTT.